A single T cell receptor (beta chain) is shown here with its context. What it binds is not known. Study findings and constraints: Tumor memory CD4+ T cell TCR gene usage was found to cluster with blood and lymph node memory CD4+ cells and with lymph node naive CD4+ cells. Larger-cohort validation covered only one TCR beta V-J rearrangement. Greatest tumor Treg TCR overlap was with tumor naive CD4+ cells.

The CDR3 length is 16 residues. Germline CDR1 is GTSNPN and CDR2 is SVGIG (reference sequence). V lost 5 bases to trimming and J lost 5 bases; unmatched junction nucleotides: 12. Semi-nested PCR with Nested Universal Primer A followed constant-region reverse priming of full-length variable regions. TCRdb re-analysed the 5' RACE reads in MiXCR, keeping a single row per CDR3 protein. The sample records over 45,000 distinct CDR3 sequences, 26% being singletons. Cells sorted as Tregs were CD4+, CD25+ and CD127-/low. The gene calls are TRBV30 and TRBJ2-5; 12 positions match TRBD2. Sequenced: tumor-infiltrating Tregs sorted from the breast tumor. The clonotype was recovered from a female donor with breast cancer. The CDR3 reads CAWRLAGANFRETQYF. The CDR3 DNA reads TGTGCCTGGCGACTAGCGGGGGCTAACTTTAGGGAGACCCAGTACTTC.